This passage covers 6 T cell receptor beta chains from one sample sequenced in a study of CD8 T cells in ankylosing spondylitis. TCRdb processed the 5' RACE reads anew with MiXCR; each CDR3 protein has one entry. The profile shows 290,000 or so distinct CDR3 sequences, more than 20% of them singletons. The sequenced material came from blood, either unsorted or a sorted T cell fraction (not recorded which). Receptor source: a female donor with ankylosing spondylitis or in good health (not recorded which).

CDR3 sequence: CASSLDSPLYHNQPQHF. In nucleotides, the CDR3 is TGTGCCAGCAGCCTCGACAGTCCCCTTTATCACAATCAGCCCCAGCATTTT. The J gene is TRBJ1-5, the V gene TRBV9; D perhaps matches TRBD1 (5 bases). The CDR3 is 17 amino acids. The V end lost 4 bases, the J end lost 3 bases, and 20 bases lay between the germline ends. Germline V CDR1 and CDR2: SGDLS, YYNGEE.

The chain employs TRBV6-2 or TRBV6-3 and TRBJ1-5; 8 bases are shared with TRBD1. The V gene end was trimmed by 6 bases and the J gene end by 3 bases; junction bases not matched to a gene: 10. In germline, CDR1 is MNHEY, CDR2 SVGEGT. The CDR3 is made up of 16 amino acids. The CDR3 nucleotides read TGTGCCAGCAGCCGCAGGGGGACAGGTTACAATCAGCCCCAGCATTTT. Translated, it gives CASSRRGTGYNQPQHF.

This clonotype showed up many times. The chain is built from TRBV29-1 and TRBJ2-5, with unresolved D. V lost 5 bases and J 2 bases, leaving 9 bases between the germline ends. Germline lookup yields CDR1 SQVTM and CDR2 ANQGSEA. The CDR3 has 12 residues. The CDR3 protein is CSVRKVQETQYF. CDR3 DNA sequence: TGCAGCGTTCGTAAGGTTCAAGAGACCCAGTACTTC.

This clonotype was detected only a few times. The rearrangement uses TRBV12-3 or TRBV12-4 and TRBJ2-1; TRBD2 might be the D (5 bases). The V end was cut by 2 bases, the J end by 7 bases, with 18 bases between. CDR3 size: 16 residues. This CDR3 is CASSLYVEWLANEQFF. CDR3 sequence (DNA): TGTGCCAGCAGTTTATATGTAGAGTGGCTAGCTAATGAGCAGTTCTTC.

This clonotype was seen a few times. This sequence joins TRBV12-3 or TRBV12-4 and TRBJ1-2, with 7 bases identical to TRBD1. The CDR3 is 12 residues long. Trimming at V came to 2 bases and at J to 7 bases, leaving 1 base not matched to a gene. The CDR3 here is CASSLPGGGYTF. CDR3 in DNA: TGTGCCAGCAGTTTACCAGGGGGTGGCTACACCTTC.

V usage is TRBV7-7 and J usage is TRBJ2-5; D possibly corresponds to TRBD1 (6 bases). The CDR3 is made up of 15 amino acids. V was shortened by 2 bases and J by 1 base, with 11 bases between the two germline ends. CDR1 and CDR2 from the germline V gene are SSHAT and FNYEAQ (reference sequence). In DNA, the CDR3 is TGTGCCAGCAGCTTATGGCAGGGGACCCAAGAGACCCAGTACTTC. Protein: CASSLWQGTQETQYF.